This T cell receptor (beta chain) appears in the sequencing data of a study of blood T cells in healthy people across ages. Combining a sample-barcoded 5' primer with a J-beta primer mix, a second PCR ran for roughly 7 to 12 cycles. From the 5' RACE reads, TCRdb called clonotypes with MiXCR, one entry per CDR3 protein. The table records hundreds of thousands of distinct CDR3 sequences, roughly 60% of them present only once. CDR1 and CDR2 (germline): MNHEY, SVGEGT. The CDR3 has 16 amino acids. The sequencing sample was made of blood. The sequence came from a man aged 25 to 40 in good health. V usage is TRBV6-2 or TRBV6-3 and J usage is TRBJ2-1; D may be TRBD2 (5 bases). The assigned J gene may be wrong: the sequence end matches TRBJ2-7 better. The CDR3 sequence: CASSPANLGGGNEQYF. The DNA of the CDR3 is TGTGCCAGCAGCCCAGCCAACCTCGGAGGAGGCAATGAGCAGTACTTC.